The 4 T cell receptor beta chains listed next were all sequenced from one sample in a study of shared clonotypes between healthy human individuals. Libraries were prepared by immunoSEQ multiplex PCR; TCRdb keeps only in-frame clonotypes and omits some of them. The table lists more than 2,000,000 clones, 93% of them singletons, with about 0.39% in the top ten. The sequencing sample was made of naive CD4+ T cells from PBMCs. Subset noted: CD45RA+ positively selected. These receptors all stem from a man aged 18 to 30 in good health. Some clones in this sample may be carry-over from other donors' samples.

The chain combines TRBV11-3 with TRBJ2-1; D call uncertain. Germline CDR1 reads SGHNT; CDR2 reads YENEEA. CDR3 size: 14 residues. Trimming left V 0 bases short and J 7 bases short, with 10 bases between. The CDR3 loop reads CASSLEPQSNEQFF. Written as DNA, the CDR3 is TGTGCCAGCAGCTTAGAACCACAGAGTAATGAGCAGTTCTTC.

The rearrangement uses TRBV6-7 and TRBJ1-4, with D unresolved. TRBV6-7 is treated as an ORF (open reading frame) with a function not yet certain. The CDR3 totals 20 residues. V was clipped by 0 bases and J by 2 bases, with 22 bases between them. The CDR3 DNA reads TGTGCCAGCAGTTACTCCCCATATTCGGGGAGTGGGTTCACTAATGAAAAACTGTTTTTT. Its translation is CASSYSPYSGSGFTNEKLFF.

The chain couples TRBV19 to TRBJ2-5; TRBD2 aligns across 10 bases. J was trimmed by 4 bases and V by 5 bases; bases with no gene match: 10. The CDR3 runs 16 residues. CDR1 is LNHDA, CDR2 SQIVND, per germline (reference sequence). CDR3 in amino acids: CASSRSIAGGGETQYF. In nucleotides, the CDR3 is TGTGCCAGTAGTCGCAGCATAGCGGGAGGAGGAGAGACCCAGTACTTC.

The chain combines TRBV2 with TRBJ2-3, with 8 bases identical to TRBD2. Germline CDR1 SNHLY, CDR2 FYNNEI. With 5 bases clipped from V and 2 bases from J, the junction kept 3 bases outside the gene matches. This CDR3 is 14 amino acids long. The CDR3 sequence is CASSFSGTTDTQYF. CDR3 DNA sequence: TGTGCCAGCAGTTTTAGCGGGACCACAGATACGCAGTATTTT.